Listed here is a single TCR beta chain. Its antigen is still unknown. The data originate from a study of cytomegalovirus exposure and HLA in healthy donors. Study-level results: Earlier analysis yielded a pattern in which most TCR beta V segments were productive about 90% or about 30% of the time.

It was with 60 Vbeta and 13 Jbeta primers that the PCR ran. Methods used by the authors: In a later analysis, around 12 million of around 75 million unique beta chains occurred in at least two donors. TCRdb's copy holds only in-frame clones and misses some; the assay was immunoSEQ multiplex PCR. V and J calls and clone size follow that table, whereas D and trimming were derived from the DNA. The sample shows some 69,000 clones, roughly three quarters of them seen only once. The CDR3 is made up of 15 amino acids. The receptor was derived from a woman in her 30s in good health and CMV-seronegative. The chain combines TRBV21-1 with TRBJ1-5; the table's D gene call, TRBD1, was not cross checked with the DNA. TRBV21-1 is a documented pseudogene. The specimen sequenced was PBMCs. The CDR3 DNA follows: TGTGCCAGCACCACCGGGGGACAGACGAATCAGCCCCAGCATTTT. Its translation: CASTTGGQTNQPQHF.